The text below deals with one TCR beta chain. The antigen remains unidentified. The data are from a study of regulatory T cells in long-lasting Graves disease. To make TCR beta libraries, researchers used iRepertoire HTBI primers and Arm-PCR of CDR3 regions. Each CDR3 protein is one row after TCRdb ran MiXCR on the multiplex PCR reads. The sample lists approximately 560,000 distinct CDR3 sequences, 15% to 20% occurring once. Germline V gives CDR1 MRHNA, CDR2 SNTAGT. The CDR3 is 15 residues long. V gave up 0 bases and J gave up 8 bases, with 14 bases separating them. Time point of the sample: newly diagnosed GD, antithyroid drugs for less than 3 months. Making the TCR library involved RNA that had been extracted from PBMCs. Findings of the study overall: Study was limited to peripheral blood, excluding thyroid tissue.

Another study also made use of these data, one on T cells in Graves' hyperthyroidism and ophthalmopathy. That paper states: Diagnosing involved the use of clinical symptoms, serum thyroxine and TRAb, thyroid ultrasound and orbital computed tomography.

Sequencing used peripheral blood mononuclear cells (PBMCs), obtained at new diagnosis, from a patient treated with antithyroid drugs. The V and J genes are TRBV6-4 and TRBJ2-1, with D possibly TRBD2 on 6 matching bases. The origin of this receptor is a man younger than 35 with Graves disease. The DNA of the CDR3 is TGTGCCAGCAGTGACTCGGGACTTCCGAGGGATGAGCAGTTCTTC. It yields the protein CASSDSGLPRDEQFF.